Below, 14 T cell receptor beta chains from the same sample are listed, as sequenced in a study of T cell responses to AZD1222 COVID-19 vaccine. The repertoire was sequenced with immunoSEQ multiplex PCR; TCRdb's copy has only in-frame clones and lacks some. The table includes 90,000 to 130,000 clones, roughly 90% detected once. The source was peripheral blood, collected on day 0 of MenACWY control vaccination. These receptors were taken from an adult in good health.

The chain joins TRBV2 to TRBJ1-5; D unclear. V was cut by 7 bases and J by 7 bases, with 14 bases left in between. The CDR3 loop spans 13 amino acids. Germline-derived CDR1 and CDR2 are SNHLY and FYNNEI. The CDR3 nucleotides are TGTGCCAGCACCGCGGTGGGCAGGCAGCCCCAGCATTTT. Its protein product is CASTAVGRQPQHF.

V is TRBV7-9 and J is TRBJ1-1; no reliable D call. Trimming stripped 9 bases from V and 2 bases from J, with 16 bases between. The CDR3 has 14 residues. Germline loops: CDR1 SEHNR, CDR2 FQNEAQ (reference sequence). The chain's CDR3 is CASTPRADNTEAFF. The CDR3 coding sequence is TGTGCCAGTACCCCGCGGGCCGATAACACTGAAGCTTTCTTT.

V usage is TRBV21-1 and J usage is TRBJ2-1; the listed D gene, TRBD1, was not tested against the DNA. TRBV21-1 has pseudogene status. The CDR3 covers 16 residues. CDR3 residues: CASRDRTGSLYNEQFF. The CDR3 DNA reads TGTGCCAGCAGAGACCGAACAGGGTCCCTCTACAATGAGCAGTTCTTC.

This chain joins TRBV5-5 and TRBJ1-2; D remains unclear. Germline CDR1 SGHKS, CDR2 YYEKEE (reference sequence). The CDR3 contains 16 residues. V was shortened by 1 base and J by 0 bases, with 13 bases between the two germline ends. CDR3 in amino acids: CASSLTWAETNYGYTF. In DNA, the CDR3 is TGTGCCAGCAGCTTGACCTGGGCGGAAACTAACTATGGCTACACCTTC.

This chain links TRBV6-5 with TRBJ2-7; 12 bases fit TRBD1. Per germline, CDR1 MNHEY and CDR2 SVGAGI. The junction had 10 bases not matched to a gene; V was cut back by 10 bases and J by 6 bases. The CDR3 is 14 residues long. The CDR3 coding sequence is TGTGCCACCAACACCGGGACAGGGGGCCGCGAGCAGTACTTC. It codes for CATNTGTGGREQYF.

The chain recombines TRBV6-6 with TRBJ1-2; D not certain. Germline lookup yields CDR1 MNHNY and CDR2 SVGAGI (reference sequence). The CDR3 runs to 15 residues. Trimming took off 6 bases at V and 7 bases at J, with 21 bases between the two ends. The CDR3 here is CASSQREPILSGYTF. CDR3 nucleotide sequence: TGTGCCAGCAGCCAGCGGGAGCCGATTTTGAGTGGCTACACCTTC.

The chain uses TRBV18 and TRBJ2-7; D may be TRBD2 (7 bases). The CDR3 totals 16 residues. Trimming shortened V by 2 bases and J by 1 base, and 15 bases separated the two germline ends. Germline V gene data show CDR1 as KGHSH and CDR2 as LQKENI. The CDR3: CASSPVEGGVSYEQYF. The CDR3 DNA reads as TGTGCCAGCTCACCAGTGGAAGGGGGGGTGTCCTACGAGCAGTACTTC.

This chain joins TRBV5-6 and TRBJ2-1; D is unclear. This CDR3 comprises 11 residues. CDR1 is SGHDT and CDR2 is YYEEEE in the germline V gene. V gave up 5 bases and J gave up 9 bases, with 9 bases separating them. CDR3 sequence (DNA): TGTGCCAGCAGGCGCCGGTTTGAGCAGTTCTTC. Translated: CASRRRFEQFF.

The V gene is TRBV9, the J gene TRBJ1-4; maybe TRBD1 (6 bases). Trimming shortened V by 4 bases and J by 6 bases, and 13 bases separated the two germline ends. The CDR3 is 14 residues long. The germline V gene encodes CDR1 SGDLS and CDR2 YYNGEE. The CDR3 sequence: CASSRGGVYEKLFF. The CDR3 DNA sequence: TGTGCCAGCAGCAGAGGGGGGGTGTATGAAAAACTGTTTTTT. The entire variable domain, with the rest obtained from reference TRBV9 and TRBJ1-4, is as follows: DSGVTQTPKHLITATGQRVTLRCSPRSGDLSVYWYQQSLDQGLQFLIQYYNGEERAKGNILERFSAQQFPDLHSELNLSSLELGDSALYFCASSRGGVYEKLFFGSGTQLSVL.

V gene TRBV6-5 combines with J gene TRBJ1-2; D is unresolved. Germline assignment: CDR1 MNHEY and CDR2 SVGAGI. The CDR3 extends over 14 amino acids. Between the trimmed V and J ends, which lost 5 bases and 4 bases, there was a span of 14 bases. This chain's CDR3 is CASSPRREFYGYTF. The CDR3 DNA reads as TGTGCCAGCAGTCCACGCCGGGAGTTCTATGGCTACACCTTC.

The chain uses TRBV7-8 and TRBJ1-5, with D unresolved. The CDR3 consists of 14 residues. From germline, CDR1 is SGHVS and CDR2 FQNEAQ. The ends were cut back, 4 bases at V and 2 bases at J, with 9 bases in the middle. The CDR3 DNA reads TGTGCCAGCAGCTCCCAGGTTGGCAATCAGCCCCAGCATTTT. This sequence encodes CASSSQVGNQPQHF.

The rearrangement links TRBV11-2 to TRBJ1-4, with a possible D match to TRBD1 (5 bases). CDR1 and CDR2 from the germline V gene are SGHAT and FQNNGV. The CDR3 has 15 amino acids. V lost 6 bases and J 0 bases, leaving 11 bases between the germline ends. The CDR3 DNA follows: TGTGCCAGCAGGCCAGGGACGGCAACTAATGAAAAACTGTTTTTT. Its translation is CASRPGTATNEKLFF. Drawing the rest from reference TRBV11-2 and TRBJ1-4, the complete variable domain is EAGVAQSPRYKIIEKRQSVAFWCNPISGHATLYWYQQILGQGPKLLIQFQNNGVVDDSQLPKDRFSAERLKGVDSTLKIQPAKLEDSAVYLCASRPGTATNEKLFFGSGTQLSVL.

The genes are TRBV19 and TRBJ2-7; maybe TRBD1 (7 bases). This CDR3 comprises 12 residues. V lost 4 bases, J lost 7 bases, and 11 bases lay in between. Germline V gene lookup returns CDR1 LNHDA and CDR2 SQIVND (reference sequence). The CDR3 coding sequence is TGTGCCAGTAGTACAGGGGGGAGGGAGCAGTACTTC. Translating gives CASSTGGREQYF. The full variable domain, in which reference TRBV19 and TRBJ2-7 provide the parts outside the CDR3, is DGGITQSPKYLFRKEGQNVTLSCEQNLNHDAMYWYRQDPGQGLRLIYYSQIVNDFQKGDIAEGYSVSREKKESFPLTVTSAQKNPTAFYLCASSTGGREQYFGPGTRLTVT.

The CDR3 DNA sequence: TGTGCCAGCAGCTTAGCGGGCAGGGTGGGATATGGCTACACCTTC. Translating gives CASSLAGRVGYGYTF. V usage is TRBV7-9 and J usage is TRBJ1-2, with TRBD1 as a possible D gene (5 bases). The CDR3 loop spans 15 amino acids. Looked up from germline, CDR1 is SEHNR and CDR2 is FQNEAQ (reference sequence). V was cut by 0 bases and J by 5 bases, with 13 bases left in between.